A selection of T cell receptor beta chains follows, all from one sample in a study of CD8+ T cells in alopecia areata. TCRdb's copy holds only in-frame clones and misses some; the assay was immunoSEQ multiplex PCR. The data show roughly 200,000 clones, with about three fifths seen just once and over 10% held by the top ten. This material consisted of CD8+ T cells sorted from blood, taken at week 24, from a patient treated with tofacitinib. These receptors came from a human donor with alopecia areata. Each CDR3 is given with its conserved first and last residue.

v_gene: TRBV29-1
j_gene: TRBJ2-1
CDR3aa: CSADRAARNEQFF

v_gene: TRBV5-6
j_gene: TRBJ1-5
CDR3aa: CASSSNLERGQGQPQHF

v_gene: TRBV5-1
j_gene: TRBJ2-7
CDR3aa: CASSDGQGSYEQYF

v_gene: TRBV4-2
j_gene: TRBJ2-3
CDR3aa: CASSQGTRQGDTQYF

v_gene: TRBV7-9
j_gene: TRBJ1-1
CDR3aa: CASSLGGTANTEAFF

v_gene: TRBV6-5
j_gene: TRBJ2-7
CDR3aa: CASSYADGAYEQYF

v_gene: TRBV30
j_gene: TRBJ2-6
CDR3aa: CAWSDGSGANVLTF

v_gene: TRBV5-1
j_gene: TRBJ1-2
CDR3aa: CASSPSGNGCTF

v_gene: TRBV30
j_gene: TRBJ1-5
CDR3aa: CAWTGQYSNQPQHF

v_gene: TRBV6-5
j_gene: TRBJ1-1
CDR3aa: CASSYAADRGGAFF

v_gene: TRBV4-1
j_gene: TRBJ1-5
CDR3aa: CASSQAGDQPQHF

v_gene: TRBV5-1
j_gene: TRBJ2-3
CDR3aa: CASSSKAGPDTQYF